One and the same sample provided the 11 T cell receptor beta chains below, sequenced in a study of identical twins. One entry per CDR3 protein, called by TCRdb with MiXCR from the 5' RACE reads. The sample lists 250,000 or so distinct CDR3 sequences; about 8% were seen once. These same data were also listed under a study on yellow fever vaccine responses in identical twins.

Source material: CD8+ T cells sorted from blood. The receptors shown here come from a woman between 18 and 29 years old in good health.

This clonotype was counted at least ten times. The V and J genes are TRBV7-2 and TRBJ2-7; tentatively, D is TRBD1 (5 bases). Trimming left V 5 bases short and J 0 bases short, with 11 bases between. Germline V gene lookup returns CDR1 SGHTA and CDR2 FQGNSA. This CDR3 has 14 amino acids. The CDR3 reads CASSLTTASYEQYF. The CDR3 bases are TGTGCCAGCAGCCTCACGACAGCCTCCTACGAGCAGTACTTC.

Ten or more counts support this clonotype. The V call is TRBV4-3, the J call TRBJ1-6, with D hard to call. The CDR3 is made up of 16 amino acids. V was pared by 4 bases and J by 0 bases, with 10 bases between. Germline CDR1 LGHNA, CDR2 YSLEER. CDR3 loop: CASSLRLSSYNSPLHF. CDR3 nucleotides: TGCGCCAGCAGCCTTCGACTGAGCTCCTATAATTCACCCCTCCACTTT.

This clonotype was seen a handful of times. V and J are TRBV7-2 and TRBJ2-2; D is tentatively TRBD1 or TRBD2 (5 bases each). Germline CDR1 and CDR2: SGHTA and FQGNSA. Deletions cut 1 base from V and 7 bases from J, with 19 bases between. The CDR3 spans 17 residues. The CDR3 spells CASSLGRITGYYGELFF. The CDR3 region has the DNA TGTGCCAGCAGCTTAGGGAGGATCACAGGTTATTACGGGGAGCTGTTTTTT. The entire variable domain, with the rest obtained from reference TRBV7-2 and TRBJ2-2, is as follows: GAGVSQSPSNKVTEKGKDVELRCDPISGHTALYWYRQSLGQGLEFLIYFQGNSAPDKSGLPSDRFSAERTGGSVSTLTIQRTQQEDSAVYLCASSLGRITGYYGELFFGEGSRLTVL.

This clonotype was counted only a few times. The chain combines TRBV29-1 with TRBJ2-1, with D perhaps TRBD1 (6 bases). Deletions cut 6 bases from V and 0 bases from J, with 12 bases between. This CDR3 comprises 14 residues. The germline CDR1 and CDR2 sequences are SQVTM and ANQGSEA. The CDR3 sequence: CSVLGQFSYNEQFF. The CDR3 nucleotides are TGCAGCGTCCTAGGACAGTTCTCCTACAATGAGCAGTTCTTC.

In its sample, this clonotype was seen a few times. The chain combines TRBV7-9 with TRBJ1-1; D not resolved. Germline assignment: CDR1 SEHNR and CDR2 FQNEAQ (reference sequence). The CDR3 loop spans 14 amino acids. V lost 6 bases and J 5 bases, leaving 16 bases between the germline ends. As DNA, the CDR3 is TGTGCCAGCAGACTGAACAACGGGGAGACTGAAGCTTTCTTT. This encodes CASRLNNGETEAFF.

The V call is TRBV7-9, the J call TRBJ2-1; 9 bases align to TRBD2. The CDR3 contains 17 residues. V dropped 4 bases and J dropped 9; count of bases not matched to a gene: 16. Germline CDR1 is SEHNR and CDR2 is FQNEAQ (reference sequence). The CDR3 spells CASSSIRLAELTGEQFF. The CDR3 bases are TGTGCCAGCAGCTCGATCCGACTAGCGGAGTTGACTGGTGAGCAGTTCTTC.

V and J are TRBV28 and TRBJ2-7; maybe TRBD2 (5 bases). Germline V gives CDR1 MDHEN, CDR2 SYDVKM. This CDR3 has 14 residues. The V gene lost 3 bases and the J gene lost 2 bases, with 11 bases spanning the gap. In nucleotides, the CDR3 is TGTGCCAGCAGTTTGCGGGTGTCTGCCTACGAGCAGTACTTC. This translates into CASSLRVSAYEQYF.

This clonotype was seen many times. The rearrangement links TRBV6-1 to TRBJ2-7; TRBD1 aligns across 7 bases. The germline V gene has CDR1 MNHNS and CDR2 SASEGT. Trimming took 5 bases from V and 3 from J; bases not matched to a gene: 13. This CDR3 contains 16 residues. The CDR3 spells CASSKNPGQRSYEQYF. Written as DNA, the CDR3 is TGTGCCAGCAGTAAAAACCCGGGACAGCGGAGCTACGAGCAGTACTTC.

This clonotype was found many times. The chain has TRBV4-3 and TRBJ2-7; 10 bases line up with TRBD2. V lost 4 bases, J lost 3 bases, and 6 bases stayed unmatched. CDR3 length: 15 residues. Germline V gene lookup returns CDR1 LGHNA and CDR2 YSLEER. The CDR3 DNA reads TGCGCCAGCAGCCCGGCTAGCGGGGGAGGCTACGAGCAGTACTTC. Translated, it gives CASSPASGGGYEQYF.

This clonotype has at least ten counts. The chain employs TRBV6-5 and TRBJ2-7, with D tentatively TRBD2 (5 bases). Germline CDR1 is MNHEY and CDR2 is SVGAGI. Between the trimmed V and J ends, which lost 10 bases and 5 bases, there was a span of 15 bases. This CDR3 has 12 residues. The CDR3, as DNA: TGTGCCACCCGGGCTCCGCGGGACGAGCAGTACTTC. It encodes CATRAPRDEQYF.

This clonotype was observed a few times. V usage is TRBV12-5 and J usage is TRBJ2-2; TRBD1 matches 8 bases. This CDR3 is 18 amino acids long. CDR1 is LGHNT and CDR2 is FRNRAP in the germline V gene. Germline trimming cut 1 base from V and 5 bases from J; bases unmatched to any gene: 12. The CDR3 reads CASGLGSVETGDTGELFF. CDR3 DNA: TGTGCTAGTGGTTTGGGTAGTGTAGAGACAGGGGATACCGGGGAGCTGTTTTTT.